This TCR beta chain was found in a study of T cells in Graves' hyperthyroidism and ophthalmopathy. The V end was cut by 4 bases, the J end by 4 bases, with 19 bases between. The germline V gene has CDR1 SEHNR and CDR2 FQNEAQ (reference sequence). There are 16 residues in the CDR3. This clonotype was picked up many times. The TCR beta CDR3 regions underwent amplification using RNA transcripts as the source. In the first-round RT-PCR of the TCR CDR3, the HTBI primer set was used. One entry per CDR3 protein results from TCRdb running MiXCR on the multiplex PCR reads. The sample carries fewer than 600,000 distinct CDR3 sequences, 13% to 15% recorded once.

Material for sequencing was blood. The receptor was derived from a woman between 40 and 50 years old with Graves' hyperthyroidism. The chain joins TRBV7-9 to TRBJ2-5; D possibly corresponds to TRBD2 (5 bases). The CDR3 DNA reads TGTGCCAGCAGCTCCCCCTCTGCTAGCAGCAGAGAGACCCAGTACTTC. Its translation: CASSSPSASSRETQYF.